This entry lists 16 T cell receptor beta chains sequenced from one sample in a study of control samples from healthy donors and cancer patients. Method: immunoSEQ multiplex PCR; TCRdb's copy keeps in-frame clones and lacks some. Seen here are 150,000 to 200,000 clones, approximately 94% observed once, and the top ten hold about 8.5%. The specimen sequenced was blood. Receptors were obtained from a middle-aged woman in good health.

The chain carries TRBV6-2 or TRBV6-3 and TRBJ2-7; TRBD1 matches 10 bases. CDR3 length equals 16 residues. V was clipped by 4 bases and J by 7 bases; unmatched bases: 13. CDR1 is MNHEY and CDR2 is SVGEGT in the germline V gene. CDR3 coding DNA: TGTGCCAGCAGTTTCCACGAGGGACAGGGGACTCGGGAGCAGTACTTC. It encodes CASSFHEGQGTREQYF.

This clone was observed once. The chain has TRBV12-3 or TRBV12-4 and TRBJ1-1; D not certain. The CDR3 covers 12 residues. With 3 bases removed from V and 3 bases from J, the gap between germline ends came to 5 bases. For the CDR3, the DNA is TGTGCCAGCAGTTTCCACTACACTGAAGCTTTCTTT. This sequence encodes CASSFHYTEAFF.

J is TRBJ1-2 and V is TRBV19; D gene ambiguous. The CDR3 is 15 amino acids. The germline V gene encodes CDR1 LNHDA and CDR2 SQIVND (reference sequence). V lost 4 bases and J 1 base, leaving 13 bases between the germline ends. The CDR3 sequence is CASSRWRESNYGYTF. The CDR3 DNA is TGTGCCAGTAGTAGGTGGAGGGAGAGTAACTATGGCTACACCTTC. Full variable domain (remainder filled in from reference TRBV19 and TRBJ1-2): DGGITQSPKYLFRKEGQNVTLSCEQNLNHDAMYWYRQDPGQGLRLIYYSQIVNDFQKGDIAEGYSVSREKKESFPLTVTSAQKNPTAFYLCASSRWRESNYGYTFGSGTRLTVV.

The chain uses TRBV6-5 and TRBJ1-4; D is unresolved. Trimming shortened V by 0 bases and J by 7 bases, and 12 bases separated the two germline ends. Germline-derived CDR1 and CDR2 are MNHEY and SVGAGI. This CDR3 region has 15 residues. The CDR3 DNA reads TGTGCCAGCAGTTACTCTCGGACTTTTAGTGAAAAACTGTTTTTT. Its protein is CASSYSRTFSEKLFF.

The CDR3: CSVVRQGNQETQYF. For the CDR3, the DNA is TGCAGCGTTGTAAGGCAGGGTAACCAAGAGACCCAGTACTTC. The chain is built from TRBV29-1 and TRBJ2-5; weak D call: TRBD1 (5 bases). The germline CDR1 and CDR2 sequences are SQVTM and ANQGSEA. Between the trimmed V and J ends, which lost 4 bases and 0 bases, there was a span of 12 bases. The CDR3 has 14 residues.

The V call is TRBV3-1 (or the pseudogene TRBV3-2), the J call TRBJ2-3; tentative D call: TRBD1 (6 bases). The CDR3 runs to 17 residues. V lost 2 bases to trimming and J lost 0 bases, with 15 bases between them. CDR1 is LGHDT, CDR2 YNNKEL, per germline (reference sequence). The CDR3 sequence: CASSQTDRSTSTDTQYF. CDR3 coding DNA: TGTGCCAGCAGCCAAACAGACAGGAGCACTAGCACAGATACGCAGTATTTT.

In nucleotides, the CDR3 is TGTGCCACCAGCAGAGTAGTGGGGACTAGCGGGATTCACAATGAGCAGTTCTTC. It is translated as CATSRVVGTSGIHNEQFF. The rearrangement uses TRBV15 and TRBJ2-1, with TRBD2 matching 13 bases. The CDR3 runs to 18 residues. V lost 1 base to trimming and J lost 5 bases; unmatched junction nucleotides: 8. Germline V lookup: CDR1 LNHNV, CDR2 YYDKDF (reference sequence). Together with reference TRBV15 and TRBJ2-1, the CDR3 gives the full variable domain: DAMVIQNPRYQVTQFGKPVTLSCSQTLNHNVMYWYQQKSSQAPKLLFHYYDKDFNNEADTPDNFQSRRPNTSFCFLDIRSPGLGDTAMYLCATSRVVGTSGIHNEQFFGPGTRLTVL.

Written as DNA, the CDR3 is TGTGCCACCAGCGGGGGACAACGAATAAATCAGCCCCAGCATTTT. As protein: CATSGGQRINQPQHF. The chain is built from TRBV24-1 and TRBJ1-5, with D perhaps matching TRBD1 (6 bases). With 7 bases removed from V and 4 bases from J, the gap between germline ends came to 16 bases. CDR3 length equals 15 residues. Germline loops: CDR1 KGHDR, CDR2 SFDVKD.

The V gene is TRBV24-1, the J gene TRBJ2-2, with D possibly TRBD1 on 5 matching bases. The CDR3 runs 12 residues. Germline V gives CDR1 KGHDR, CDR2 SFDVKD. The V end was cut by 11 bases, the J end by 5 bases, with 11 bases between. The CDR3 sequence is CASQGWTGELFF. Written as DNA, the CDR3 is TGTGCCAGCCAGGGTTGGACCGGGGAGCTGTTTTTT.

On this clone itself: At one end the junction does not follow the germline gene, possibly because of a read error. The chain links TRBV3-1 (or the pseudogene TRBV3-2) to TRBJ1-2; D unclear. The CDR3 runs to 12 residues. In germline, CDR1 is LGHDT, CDR2 YNNKEL (reference sequence). CDR3 protein: CASSQELGHSVF. CDR3 DNA: TGTGCCAGCAGCCAAGAACTGGGTCACTCAGTCTTC.

This CDR3 reads CASSLQSPSSGTHNEQFF. The CDR3 nucleotides read TGTGCCAGCTCACTTCAATCTCCGTCCTCCGGGACCCACAATGAGCAGTTCTTC. This chain connects TRBV18 to TRBJ2-1, with D perhaps TRBD1 or TRBD2 (5 bases each). The germline V gene encodes CDR1 KGHSH and CDR2 LQKENI. Trimming took off 4 bases at V and 5 bases at J, with 24 bases between the two ends. The CDR3 spans 18 residues.

This rearrangement joins TRBV6-6 to TRBJ2-7; perhaps D is TRBD1 or TRBD2 (5 bases each). Per the germline V gene, CDR1 is MNHNY and CDR2 is SVGAGI (reference sequence). V lost 2 bases and J lost 5, with 7 bases in between. This CDR3 has 12 residues. The CDR3: CASSYRDHEQYF. CDR3 bases: TGTGCCAGCAGTTACCGGGACCACGAGCAGTACTTC.

The CDR3 bases are TGCAGTGCTAGTGCGCAGGGGTGGTATGGCTACACCTTC. Translation: CSASAQGWYGYTF. This chain links TRBV20-1 with TRBJ1-2, with D tentatively TRBD1 (6 bases). Germline CDR1 is DFQATT and CDR2 is SNEGSKA (reference sequence). The CDR3 has 13 residues. The V end was cut by 3 bases, the J end by 5 bases, with 13 bases between.

The rearrangement joins TRBV2 to TRBJ1-5, with D uncertain. CDR1 SNHLY and CDR2 FYNNEI come from the germline V gene. The CDR3 contains 13 residues. V shed 1 base and J shed 7 bases, with 8 bases lying between them. CDR3 region: CASSEGGEQPQHF. In DNA, the CDR3 is TGTGCCAGCAGTGAAGGGGGTGAGCAGCCCCAGCATTTT.

This sequence joins TRBV30 and TRBJ1-5; D is unresolved. Between the trimmed V and J ends, which lost 8 bases and 0 bases, there was a span of 11 bases. The CDR3 consists of 13 residues. Germline CDR1 reads GTSNPN; CDR2 reads SVGIG (reference sequence). This chain's CDR3 is CALGLGSNQPQHF. The CDR3, as DNA: TGTGCCCTAGGCCTGGGTAGCAATCAGCCCCAGCATTTT.

The chain uses TRBV10-3 and TRBJ1-4; D not certain. V was shortened by 10 bases and J by 13 bases, with 25 bases between the two germline ends. This CDR3 has 14 residues. Per the germline V gene, CDR1 is ENHRY and CDR2 is SYGVKD. The CDR3 spells CATGPSATTWGLFF. As DNA, the CDR3 is TGTGCCACCGGGCCTTCTGCCACCACCTGGGGACTGTTTTTT.